Listed below are T cell receptor beta chains from one sample, sequenced in a study of technical replicates of blood from a handful of donors. This table comes from immunoSEQ multiplex PCR, and its TCRdb copy is limited to in-frame clones, with some not included. The sample contains some 70,000 clones, 80% to 95% of which appear only once. Sequenced sample: PBMCs. These receptors came from a human donor in good health. Some clones in this sample may be carry-over from other donors' samples. Both conserved end residues are part of each CDR3.

V gene,CDR3 length,J gene,CDR3 protein
TRBV2,13,TRBJ1-2,CASSGGVHDGYTF
TRBV5-4,16,TRBJ2-4,CASSSRTPGGFDIQYF
TRBV7-3,14,TRBJ2-1,CASSLGLVANEQFF
TRBV2,17,TRBJ1-4,CASSEAWWTTTNEKLFF
TRBV9,15,TRBJ2-1,CASTLSHSSYNEQFF
TRBV2,11,TRBJ1-5,CASSVNQPQHF
TRBV6-1,15,TRBJ2-2,CASRTGTANTGELFF
TRBV5-1,14,TRBJ1-4,CASSLAGSPGKLFF
TRBV7-9,17,TRBJ2-2,CASSILGTGHFTGELFF
TRBV6-5,10,TRBJ2-7,CASGSGGQYF
TRBV6-1,12,TRBJ1-2,CASSDTTYGYTF
TRBV7-2,15,TRBJ1-6,CASSIEGQMNSPLHF
TRBV4-1,16,TRBJ1-6,CASSQVSGGVGSPLHF
TRBV6-5,16,TRBJ2-3,CASSYNGQGRKDTQYF
TRBV30,13,TRBJ2-5,CAWELAGVQTQYF
TRBV5-6,14,TRBJ2-2,CASSFFSRGGELFF
TRBV7-2,14,TRBJ1-1,CASSPRGRNTEAFF
TRBV7-3,15,TRBJ2-7,CASSLTSGNSYEQYF
TRBV6-5,15,TRBJ2-3,CASKRSGDYRYTQYF
TRBV2,14,TRBJ2-5,CASSGQGAQETQYF
TRBV6-5,14,TRBJ2-4,CASSAGLSQNIQYF
TRBV28,13,TRBJ2-1,CASSTAGLAEQFF
TRBV5-6,13,TRBJ1-2,CASSPGGRDGYTF
TRBV6-1,13,TRBJ1-2,CASRRQQNYGYTF
TRBV14,16,TRBJ2-6,CASSRGTGSGANVLTF
TRBV5-6,16,TRBJ2-2,CASSLGTSGKSGELFF
TRBV14,13,TRBJ2-7,CASSQVISYEQYF
TRBV7-9,16,TRBJ2-5,CASSPRLAGGQETQYF
TRBV9,14,TRBJ1-2,CASSVGTGQDGYTF
TRBV28,15,TRBJ1-2,CASTLGAGQIYGYTF
TRBV7-2,14,TRBJ2-7,CASSSEWGGLEQYF